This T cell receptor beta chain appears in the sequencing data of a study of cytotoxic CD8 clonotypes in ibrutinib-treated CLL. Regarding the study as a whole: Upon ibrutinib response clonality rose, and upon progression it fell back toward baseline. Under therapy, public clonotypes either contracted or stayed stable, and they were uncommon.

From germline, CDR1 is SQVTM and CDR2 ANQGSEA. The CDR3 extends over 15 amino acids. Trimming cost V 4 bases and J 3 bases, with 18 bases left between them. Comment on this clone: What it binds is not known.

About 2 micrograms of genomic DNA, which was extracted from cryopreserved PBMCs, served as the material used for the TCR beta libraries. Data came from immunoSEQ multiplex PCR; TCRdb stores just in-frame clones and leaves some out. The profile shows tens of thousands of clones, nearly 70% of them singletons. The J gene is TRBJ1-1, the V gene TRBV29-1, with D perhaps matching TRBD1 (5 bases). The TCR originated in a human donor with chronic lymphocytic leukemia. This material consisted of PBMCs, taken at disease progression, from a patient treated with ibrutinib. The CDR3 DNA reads TGCAGCGTTGGGGGACCTAAGGTTGCGGACACTGAAGCTTTCTTT. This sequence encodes CSVGGPKVADTEAFF.